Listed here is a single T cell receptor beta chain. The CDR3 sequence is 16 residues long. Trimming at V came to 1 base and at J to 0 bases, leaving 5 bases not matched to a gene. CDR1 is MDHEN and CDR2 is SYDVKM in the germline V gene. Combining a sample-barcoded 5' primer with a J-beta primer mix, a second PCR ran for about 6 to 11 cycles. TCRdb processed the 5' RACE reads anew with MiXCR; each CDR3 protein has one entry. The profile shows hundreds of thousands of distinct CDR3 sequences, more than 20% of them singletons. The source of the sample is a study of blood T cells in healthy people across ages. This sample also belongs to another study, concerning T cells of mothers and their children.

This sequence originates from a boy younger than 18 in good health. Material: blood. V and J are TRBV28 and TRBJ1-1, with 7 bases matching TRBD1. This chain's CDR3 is CASSLLAGGLNTEAFF. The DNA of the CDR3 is TGTGCCAGCAGTTTATTGGCAGGGGGACTGAACACTGAAGCTTTCTTT. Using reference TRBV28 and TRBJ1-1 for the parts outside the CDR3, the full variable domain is DVKVTQSSRYLVKRTGEKVFLECVQDMDHENMFWYRQDPGLGLRLIYFSYDVKMKEKGDIPEGYSVSREKKERFSLILESASTNQTSMYLCASSLLAGGLNTEAFFGQGTRLTVV.